One and the same sample provided the 13 T cell receptor beta chains below, sequenced in a study of cytomegalovirus exposure and HLA in healthy donors. 13 Jbeta primers and 60 Vbeta primers were used for the PCR. Sequencing was performed with immunoSEQ multiplex PCR; in TCRdb, only in-frame clones are kept and a portion is missing. The data show 90,000 to 120,000 clones, almost 80% seen once. The sequenced material came from PBMCs. The source is a man aged 55 to 70 in good health and CMV-seropositive.

The rearrangement joins TRBV10-3 to TRBJ2-7; 10 bases fit TRBD1. CDR1 is ENHRY and CDR2 is SYGVKD in the germline V gene. This CDR3 is built from 18 residues. V shed 0 bases, J shed 5 bases, and the junction held 13 bases outside the gene matches. CDR3 sequence: CAISESIFGDRGHDEQYF. In DNA, the CDR3 is TGTGCCATCAGTGAGTCCATCTTCGGCGACAGGGGGCACGACGAGCAGTACTTC.

This chain uses TRBV7-9 with TRBJ1-2, with D unclear. V was shortened by 1 base and J by 8 bases, with 5 bases between the two germline ends. The CDR3 contains 11 residues. Germline lookup yields CDR1 SEHNR and CDR2 FQNEAQ (reference sequence). The CDR3 loop reads CASSLVEGYTF. CDR3 bases: TGTGCCAGCAGCTTAGTCGAGGGCTACACCTTC.

The V gene is TRBV10-1, the J gene TRBJ2-3, with TRBD2 as a possible D gene (6 bases). Trimming removed 2 bases from V and 6 bases from J, with 12 bases in between. Germline lookup yields CDR1 WNHNN and CDR2 SYGVQD (reference sequence). The CDR3 runs 14 residues. CDR3 nucleotide sequence: TGCGCCAGCAGTGAGAGGAGGGATGGGGATACGCAGTATTTT. Amino acids: CASSERRDGDTQYF.

This sequence joins TRBV5-1 and TRBJ2-5; 12 bases align to TRBD1. The closer fit of TRBJ2-7 to the DNA end suggests the J call may be wrong. CDR1 is SGHRS, CDR2 YFSETQ, per germline. The CDR3 spans 14 residues. CDR3 amino acids: CASSSGTGGNEQYF. The CDR3 DNA follows: TGCGCCAGCAGCTCCGGGACAGGGGGCAACGAGCAGTACTTC.

This chain links TRBV27 with TRBJ2-5; D call uncertain. The J call may be faulty, since TRBJ2-7 better matches the DNA end. The germline CDR1 and CDR2 sequences are MNHEY and SMNVEV (reference sequence). There are 14 residues in the CDR3. The CDR3 spells CASMDHLGSYEQYF. CDR3 bases: TGTGCCAGCATGGATCATTTGGGCTCCTACGAGCAGTACTTC.

CDR3 amino acids: CASSIKGPPNTEAFF. The CDR3 coding sequence is TGTGCCAGTAGTATTAAGGGGCCACCCAACACTGAAGCTTTCTTT. The chain combines TRBV19 with TRBJ1-1, with D tentatively TRBD1 (5 bases). The length of the CDR3 is 15 residues. The germline V and J ends were trimmed by 3 bases and 2 bases, with 13 bases remaining between them. Germline-derived CDR1 and CDR2 are LNHDA and SQIVND (reference sequence).

The chain combines TRBV27 with TRBJ2-3, with 9 nucleotides matching TRBD2. In germline, CDR1 is MNHEY, CDR2 SMNVEV (reference sequence). Germline trimming cut 4 bases from V and 0 bases from J; bases unmatched to any gene: 8. The length of the CDR3 is 17 residues. The CDR3 region has the DNA TGTGCCAGCAGTTCCTTAGCGGGGGTCTATAGCACAGATACGCAGTATTTT. It yields the protein CASSSLAGVYSTDTQYF.

The chain carries TRBV6-5 and TRBJ2-2; D is uncertain. CDR1 is MNHEY and CDR2 is SVGAGI in the germline V gene. Trimming stripped 4 bases from V and 6 bases from J, with 9 bases between. This CDR3 has 13 amino acids. The CDR3 sequence is CASSFQASGELFF. CDR3 nucleotide sequence: TGTGCCAGCAGTTTCCAGGCATCCGGGGAGCTGTTTTTT.

The CDR3 coding sequence is TGTGCCAGCAGCTCTGGACAGGGCGGCTACGAGCAGTACTTC. As protein: CASSSGQGGYEQYF. V gene TRBV5-4 combines with J gene TRBJ2-7; TRBD1 agrees at 8 bases. The V gene end was trimmed by 3 bases and the J gene end by 3 bases; junction bases not matched to a gene: 5. Germline CDR1 reads SGHNT; CDR2 reads YYREEE (reference sequence). CDR3 length: 14 amino acids.

J is TRBJ2-7 and V is TRBV4-3; no reliable D call. Germline CDR1 reads LGHNA; CDR2 reads YSLEER. The CDR3 contains 13 residues. Deletions cut 0 bases from V and 3 bases from J, with 6 bases between. DNA of the CDR3: TGCGCCAGCAGCCAAGAGGCCAACTACGAGCAGTACTTC. It codes for CASSQEANYEQYF.

The V call is TRBV5-6, the J call TRBJ1-2; possible D gene TRBD1, 6 bases. Trimming shortened V by 5 bases and J by 4 bases, and 12 bases separated the two germline ends. Germline-derived CDR1 and CDR2 are SGHDT and YYEEEE. This CDR3 contains 13 residues. The CDR3 protein is CASSDGQTYGYTF. CDR3 nucleotide sequence: TGTGCCAGCAGTGATGGACAGACCTATGGCTACACCTTC.

The chain recombines TRBV4-3 with TRBJ2-7; tentative D call: TRBD2 (5 bases). The length of the CDR3 is 14 residues. Trimming pared 3 bases from V and 5 bases from J, leaving 14 bases between. The germline gives CDR1 LGHNA, CDR2 YSLEER. CDR3 residues: CASSQAQGRHEQYF. CDR3 sequence (DNA): TGCGCCAGCAGCCAGGCCCAAGGGAGACACGAGCAGTACTTC.

The chain has TRBV6-1 and TRBJ2-5; the D gene is possibly TRBD1 (5 bases). V lost 0 bases, J lost 3 bases, and 20 bases lay in between. The length of the CDR3 is 18 residues. Germline assignment: CDR1 MNHNS and CDR2 SASEGT. The CDR3 protein is CASSEAPGPAALEETQYF. In DNA form, the CDR3 reads TGTGCCAGCAGTGAAGCCCCAGGGCCAGCAGCCCTAGAAGAGACCCAGTACTTC.